This T cell receptor (beta chain) was captured in a study of CD8+CD57+ T cells in acquired aplastic anemia. Overall study context: The mean DNA yield obtained from sorted CD4+ and CD8+ cells came to approximately 3.2 ug. There were about 10.8 million reads, on average, for CD4+ cells from healthy donors.

CDR1 SNHLY and CDR2 FYNNEI come from the germline V gene. The CDR3 is made up of 14 amino acids. Deletions cut 5 bases from V and 1 base from J, with 10 bases between. A word on this clonotype: Its target is not known.

Whole-study findings and limits: Patients versus controls showed no significant CD8+ Simpson's diversity difference. Patients and controls shared twenty-nine CD8+ CDR3 sequences.

Genomic DNA, the template, was used for profiling of the TCR beta VDJ and CDR3. TCRdb passed the reads through MiXCR, listing each CDR3 protein once. The repertoire holds some 190,000 distinct CDR3 sequences, around half seen once, with 2.9% in the top ten. The sequence was obtained from a human donor in good health. V and J are TRBV2 and TRBJ2-3; D possibly corresponds to TRBD1 (6 bases). The sequencing input was sorted CD4+, CD8+, or CD8+CD57+ T cells (not recorded which) from PBMCs. In DNA, the CDR3 is TGTGCCAGCAGTAAGGGACATGGCACAGATACGCAGTATTTT. The encoded protein is CASSKGHGTDTQYF.